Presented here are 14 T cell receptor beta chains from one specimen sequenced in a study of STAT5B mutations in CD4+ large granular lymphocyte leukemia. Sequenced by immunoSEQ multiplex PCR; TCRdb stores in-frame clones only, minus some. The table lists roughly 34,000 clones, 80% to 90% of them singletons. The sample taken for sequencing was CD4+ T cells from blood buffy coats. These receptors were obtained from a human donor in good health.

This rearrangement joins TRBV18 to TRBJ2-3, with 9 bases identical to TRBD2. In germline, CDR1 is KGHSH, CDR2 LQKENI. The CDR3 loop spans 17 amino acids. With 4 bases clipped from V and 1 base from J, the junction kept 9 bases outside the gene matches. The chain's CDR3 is CASSREQLAGGTDTQYF. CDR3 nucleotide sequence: TGTGCCAGCTCACGAGAGCAACTAGCGGGCGGCACAGATACGCAGTATTTT.

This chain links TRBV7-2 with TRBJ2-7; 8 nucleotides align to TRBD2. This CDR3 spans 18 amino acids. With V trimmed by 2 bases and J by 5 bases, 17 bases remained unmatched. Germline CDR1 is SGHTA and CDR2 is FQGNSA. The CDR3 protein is CASSLSLYAAGAQNEQYF. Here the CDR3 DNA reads TGTGCCAGCAGCTTATCCCTTTATGCAGCGGGAGCCCAAAACGAGCAGTACTTC.

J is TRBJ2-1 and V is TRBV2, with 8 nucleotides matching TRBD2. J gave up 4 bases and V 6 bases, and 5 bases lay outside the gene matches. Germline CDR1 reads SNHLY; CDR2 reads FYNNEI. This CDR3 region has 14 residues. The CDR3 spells CASRKAGAYNEQFF. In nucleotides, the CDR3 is TGTGCCAGCAGAAAAGCGGGAGCTTACAATGAGCAGTTCTTC.

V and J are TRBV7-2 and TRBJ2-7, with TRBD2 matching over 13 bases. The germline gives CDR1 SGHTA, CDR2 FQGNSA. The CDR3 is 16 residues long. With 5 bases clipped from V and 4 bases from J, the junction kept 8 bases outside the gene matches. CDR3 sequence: CASSTQGGLAGYEQYF. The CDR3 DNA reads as TGTGCCAGCAGCACCCAGGGGGGACTAGCGGGATACGAGCAGTACTTC. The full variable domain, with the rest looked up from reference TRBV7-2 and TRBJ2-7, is GAGVSQSPSNKVTEKGKDVELRCDPISGHTALYWYRQSLGQGLEFLIYFQGNSAPDKSGLPSDRFSAERTGGSVSTLTIQRTQQEDSAVYLCASSTQGGLAGYEQYFGPGTRLTVT.

CDR3 sequence reads: CASSPGADSSGQFF. For the CDR3, the DNA is TGCGCCAGCAGCCCCGGGGCGGATTCTAGCGGGCAGTTCTTC. V is TRBV4-1 and J is TRBJ2-1; TRBD2 matches 7 bases. In germline, CDR1 is MGHRA, CDR2 YSYEKL. Trimming removed 4 bases from V and 12 bases from J; junction bases left unmatched: 12. The CDR3 sequence is 14 residues long.

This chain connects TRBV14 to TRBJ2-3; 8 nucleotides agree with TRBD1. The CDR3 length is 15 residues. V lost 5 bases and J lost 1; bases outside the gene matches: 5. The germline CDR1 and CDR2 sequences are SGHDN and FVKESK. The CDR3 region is CASSSDRGRTDTQYF. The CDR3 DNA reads TGTGCCAGCAGCTCAGACAGGGGACGCACAGATACGCAGTATTTT.

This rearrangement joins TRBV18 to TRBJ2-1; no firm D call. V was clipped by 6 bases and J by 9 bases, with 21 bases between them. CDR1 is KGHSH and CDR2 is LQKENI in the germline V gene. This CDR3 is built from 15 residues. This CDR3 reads CASSPTGPPASEQFF. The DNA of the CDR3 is TGTGCCAGCTCTCCGACCGGGCCTCCCGCAAGTGAGCAGTTCTTC. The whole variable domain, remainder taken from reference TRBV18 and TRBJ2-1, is NAGVMQNPRHLVRRRGQEARLRCSPMKGHSHVYWYRQLPEEGLKFMVYLQKENIIDESGMPKERFSAEFPKEGPSILRIQQVVRGDSAAYFCASSPTGPPASEQFFGPGTRLTVL.

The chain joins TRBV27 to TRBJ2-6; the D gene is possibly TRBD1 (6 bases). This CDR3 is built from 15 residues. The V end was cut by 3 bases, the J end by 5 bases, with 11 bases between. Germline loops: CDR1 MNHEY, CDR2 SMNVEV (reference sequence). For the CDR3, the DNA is TGTGCCAGCAGTTTGGGGGCAGGGTGGGCCAACGTCCTGACTTTC. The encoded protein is CASSLGAGWANVLTF.

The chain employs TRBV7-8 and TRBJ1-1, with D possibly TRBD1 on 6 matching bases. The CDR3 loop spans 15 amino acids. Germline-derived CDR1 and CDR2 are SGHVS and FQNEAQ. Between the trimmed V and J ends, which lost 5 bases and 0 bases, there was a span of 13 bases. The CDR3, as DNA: TGTGCCAGCAGCCGGCCAGGGGCCCTGAACACTGAAGCTTTCTTT. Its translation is CASSRPGALNTEAFF.

Here the CDR3 DNA reads TGTGCCAGCAGCAGGAGACAGGGGCGCTTAAACTATGGCTACACCTTC. It is translated as CASSRRQGRLNYGYTF. The rearrangement joins TRBV5-8 to TRBJ1-2, with 8 nucleotides matching TRBD1. From germline, CDR1 is SGHTS and CDR2 YDEGEE. J gave up 2 bases and V 4 bases, and 10 bases lay outside the gene matches. The CDR3 extends over 16 amino acids. The variable domain in full, with the rest retrieved from reference TRBV5-8 and TRBJ1-2, is EAGVTQSPTHLIKTRGQQATLRCSPISGHTSVYWYQQALGLGLQFLLWYDEGEERNRGNFPPRFSGRQFPNYSSELNVNALELEDSALYLCASSRRQGRLNYGYTFGSGTRLTVV.

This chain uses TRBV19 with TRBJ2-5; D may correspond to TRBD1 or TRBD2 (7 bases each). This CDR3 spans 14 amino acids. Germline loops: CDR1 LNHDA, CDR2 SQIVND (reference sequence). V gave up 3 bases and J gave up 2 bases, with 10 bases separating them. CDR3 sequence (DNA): TGTGCCAGTAGTATTCAGGGGGGGCAAGAGACCCAGTACTTC. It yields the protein CASSIQGGQETQYF. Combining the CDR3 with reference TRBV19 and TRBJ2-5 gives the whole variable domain DGGITQSPKYLFRKEGQNVTLSCEQNLNHDAMYWYRQDPGQGLRLIYYSQIVNDFQKGDIAEGYSVSREKKESFPLTVTSAQKNPTAFYLCASSIQGGQETQYFGPGTRLLVL.

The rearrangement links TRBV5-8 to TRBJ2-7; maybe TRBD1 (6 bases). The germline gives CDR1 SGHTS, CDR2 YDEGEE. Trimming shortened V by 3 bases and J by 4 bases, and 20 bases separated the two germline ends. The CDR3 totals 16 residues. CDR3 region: CASSSVLTGQNYEQYF. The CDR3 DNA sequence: TGTGCCAGCAGCTCCGTGTTGACAGGACAGAATTACGAGCAGTACTTC.

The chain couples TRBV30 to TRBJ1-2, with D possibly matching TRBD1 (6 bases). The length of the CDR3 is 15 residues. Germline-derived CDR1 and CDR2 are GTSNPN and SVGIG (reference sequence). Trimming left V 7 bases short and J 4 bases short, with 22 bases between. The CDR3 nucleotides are TGTGCCTCCGACTCCGGGACACCTTTCTCCTATGGCTACACCTTC. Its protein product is CASDSGTPFSYGYTF.

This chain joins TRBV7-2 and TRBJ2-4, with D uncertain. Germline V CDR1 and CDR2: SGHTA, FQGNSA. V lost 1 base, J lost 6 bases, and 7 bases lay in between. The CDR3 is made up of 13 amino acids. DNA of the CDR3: TGTGCCAGCAGCTTAGAGGTCCCAAACATTCAGTACTTC. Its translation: CASSLEVPNIQYF.